This T cell receptor beta chain was documented in a study of cytotoxic CD8 clonotypes in ibrutinib-treated CLL. This table comes from immunoSEQ multiplex PCR, and its TCRdb copy is limited to in-frame clones, with some not included. The table lists more than 300,000 clones, about 80% of them singletons. There are a few counts of this clone. Its target is unknown. Overall study findings and caveats: The study found public clonotypes uncommon, contracting or stable on treatment.

The starting material was PBMCs, obtained before ibrutinib treatment. This TCR was recovered from a human donor with chronic lymphocytic leukemia.

In DNA, the CDR3 is TGTGCCAGCAGCCCACAGTGGGCAGCCCGCAGAGACGAGCAGTACTTC. Translating it yields CASSPQWAARRDEQYF. This sequence joins TRBV14 and TRBJ2-7; D is undetermined. The CDR3 covers 16 residues. Germline assignment: CDR1 SGHDN and CDR2 FVKESK. The V and J ends lost 4 bases and 5 bases respectively, with 21 bases between them.